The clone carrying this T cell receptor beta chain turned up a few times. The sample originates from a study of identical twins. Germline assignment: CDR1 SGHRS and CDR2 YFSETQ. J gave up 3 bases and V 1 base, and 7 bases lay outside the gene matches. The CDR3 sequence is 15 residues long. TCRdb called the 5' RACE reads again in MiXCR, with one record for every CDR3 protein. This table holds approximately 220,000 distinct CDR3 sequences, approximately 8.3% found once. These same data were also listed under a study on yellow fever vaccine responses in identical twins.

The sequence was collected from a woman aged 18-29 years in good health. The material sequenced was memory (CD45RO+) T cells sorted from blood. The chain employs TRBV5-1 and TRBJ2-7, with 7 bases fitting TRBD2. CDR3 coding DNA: TGCGCCAGCAGCTTGCCTAGCGGAGAATTCTACGAGCAGTACTTC. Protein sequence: CASSLPSGEFYEQYF.